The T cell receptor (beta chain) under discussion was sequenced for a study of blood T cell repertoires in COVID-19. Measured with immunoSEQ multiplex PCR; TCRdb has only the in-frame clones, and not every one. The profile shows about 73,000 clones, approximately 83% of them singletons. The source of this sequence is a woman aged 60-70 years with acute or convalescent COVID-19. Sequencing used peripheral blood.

In nucleotides, the CDR3 is TGTGCCAGCAGCACACACAGGACTAGCGGGAGCACAGATACGCAGTATTTT. Residues: CASSTHRTSGSTDTQYF. The gene calls are TRBV5-4 and TRBJ2-3; 11 bases align to TRBD2. The CDR3 length is 17 residues. V was clipped by 4 bases and J by 0 bases; unmatched bases: 7. Germline loops: CDR1 SGHNT, CDR2 YYREEE (reference sequence). Variable domain in full (rest from reference TRBV5-4 and TRBJ2-3): ETGVTQSPTHLIKTRGQQVTLRCSSQSGHNTVSWYQQALGQGPQFIFQYYREEENGRGNFPPRFSGLQFPNYSSELNVNALELDDSALYLCASSTHRTSGSTDTQYFGPGTRLTVL.